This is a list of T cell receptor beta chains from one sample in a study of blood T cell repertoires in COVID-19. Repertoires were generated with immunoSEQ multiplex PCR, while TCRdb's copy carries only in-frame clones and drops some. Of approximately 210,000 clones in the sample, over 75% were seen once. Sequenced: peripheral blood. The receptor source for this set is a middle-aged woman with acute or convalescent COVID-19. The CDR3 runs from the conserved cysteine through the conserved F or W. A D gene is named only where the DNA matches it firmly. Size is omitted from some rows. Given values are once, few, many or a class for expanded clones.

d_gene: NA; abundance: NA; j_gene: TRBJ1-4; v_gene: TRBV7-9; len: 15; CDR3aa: CASSFSQGPSEKLFF; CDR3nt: TGTGCCAGCAGCTTCAGCCAGGGCCCGAGTGAAAAACTGTTTTTT
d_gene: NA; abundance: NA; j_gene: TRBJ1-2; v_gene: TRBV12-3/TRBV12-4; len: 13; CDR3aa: CASSLGLYYGYTF; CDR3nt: TGTGCCAGCAGTTTAGGGCTTTACTATGGCTACACCTTC
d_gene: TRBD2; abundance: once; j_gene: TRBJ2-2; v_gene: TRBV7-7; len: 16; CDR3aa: CASSWSGGSNTGELFF; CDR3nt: TGTGCCAGCAGCTGGAGCGGGGGCTCAAACACCGGGGAGCTGTTTTTT
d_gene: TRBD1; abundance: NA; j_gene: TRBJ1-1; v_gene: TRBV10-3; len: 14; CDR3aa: CATGEDRVLSQAFF; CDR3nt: TGTGCCACGGGAGAGGACAGGGTGCTGTCTCAAGCTTTCTTT
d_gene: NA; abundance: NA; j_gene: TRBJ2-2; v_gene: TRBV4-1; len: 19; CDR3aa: CASSPLGGGSNPNTGELFF; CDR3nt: TGCGCCAGCAGCCCCCTGGGCGGGGGCAGCAATCCGAACACCGGGGAGCTGTTTTTT
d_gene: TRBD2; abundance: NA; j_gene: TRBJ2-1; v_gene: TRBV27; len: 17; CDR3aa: CASSGKAGGLSYNEQFF; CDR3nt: TGTGCCAGCAGTGGAAAAGCGGGGGGGCTCTCCTACAATGAGCAGTTCTTC
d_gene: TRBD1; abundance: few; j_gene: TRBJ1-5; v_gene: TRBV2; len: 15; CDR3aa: CASSDAGQDDQPQHF; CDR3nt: TGTGCCAGCAGTGACGCGGGACAGGACGATCAGCCCCAGCATTTT
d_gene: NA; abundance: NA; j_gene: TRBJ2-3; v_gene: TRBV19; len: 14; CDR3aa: CASSIWGDSDTQYF; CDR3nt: TGTGCCAGTAGTATATGGGGGGATTCAGATACGCAGTATTTT
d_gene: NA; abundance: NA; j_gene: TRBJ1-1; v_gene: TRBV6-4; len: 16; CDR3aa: CASSDELTGANTEAFF; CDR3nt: TGTGCCAGCAGTGACGAGTTGACAGGAGCGAACACTGAAGCTTTCTTT
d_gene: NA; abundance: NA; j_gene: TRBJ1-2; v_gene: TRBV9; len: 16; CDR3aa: CASSLSHDRTNYGYTF; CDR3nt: TGTGCCAGCAGCTTATCCCACGACAGGACCAACTATGGCTACACCTTC
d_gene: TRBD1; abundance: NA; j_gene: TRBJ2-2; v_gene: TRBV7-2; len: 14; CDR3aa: CASSLKTGAGELFF; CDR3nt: TGTGCCAGCAGCTTAAAGACAGGGGCCGGGGAGCTGTTTTTT
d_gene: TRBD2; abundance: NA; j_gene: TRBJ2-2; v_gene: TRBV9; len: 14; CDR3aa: CASSVGEGIGELFF; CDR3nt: TGTGCCAGCAGCGTAGGGGAGGGTATCGGGGAGCTGTTTTTT
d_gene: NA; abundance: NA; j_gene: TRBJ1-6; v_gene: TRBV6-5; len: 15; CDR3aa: CASSYSGLRNSPLHF; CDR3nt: TGTGCCAGCAGTTACTCGGGGCTGCGGAATTCACCCCTCCACTTT
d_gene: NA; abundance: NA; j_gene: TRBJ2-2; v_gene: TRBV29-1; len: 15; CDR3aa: CSVEDPASRAGELFF; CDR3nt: TGCAGCGTTGAAGATCCAGCCTCGAGGGCCGGGGAGCTGTTTTTT
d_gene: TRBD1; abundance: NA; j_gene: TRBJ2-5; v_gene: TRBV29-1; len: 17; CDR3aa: CSVEGGTGGGLSQTQYF; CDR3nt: TGCAGCGTGGAGGGAGGGACAGGGGGCGGTTTGAGCCAGACCCAGTACTTC
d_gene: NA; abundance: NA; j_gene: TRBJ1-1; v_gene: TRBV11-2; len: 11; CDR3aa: CASAKGTEAFF; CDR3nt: TGTGCCAGCGCAAAGGGGACTGAAGCTTTCTTT
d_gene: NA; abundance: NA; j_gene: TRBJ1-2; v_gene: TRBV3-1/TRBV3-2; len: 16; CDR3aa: CASSQASLTALYGYTF; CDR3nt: TGTGCCAGCAGCCAAGCCTCTCTGACAGCCCTCTATGGCTACACCTTC
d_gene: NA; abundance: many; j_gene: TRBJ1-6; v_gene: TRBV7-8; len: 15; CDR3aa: CASSAAETENSPLHF; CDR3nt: TGTGCCAGCAGCGCCGCCGAGACAGAGAATTCACCCCTCCACTTT
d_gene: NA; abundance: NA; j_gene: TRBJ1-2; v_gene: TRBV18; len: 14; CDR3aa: CASSPSRDNYGYTF; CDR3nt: TGTGCCAGCTCACCTAGCAGGGATAACTATGGCTACACCTTC
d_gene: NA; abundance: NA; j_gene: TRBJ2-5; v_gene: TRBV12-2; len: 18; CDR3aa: CASRFSVTGSTCSETQYF; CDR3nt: TGTGCAAGTCGCTTTAGCGTTACAGGGAGCACTTGCTCAGAGACCCAGTACTTC